These 14 T cell receptor beta chains were all obtained from the same sample, sequenced in a study of blood T cell repertoires in COVID-19. TCRdb's copy holds only in-frame clones and misses some; the assay was immunoSEQ multiplex PCR. The sample includes around 140,000 clones, around 82% of them seen just once. Sequencing input: peripheral blood. The receptor source for this set is a man aged 60 to 69 with acute or convalescent COVID-19.

The chain combines TRBV30 with TRBJ1-4; TRBD1 matches 8 bases. The V gene's germline CDR1 is GTSNPN and CDR2 SVGIG (reference sequence). The trim removed 2 bases at V and 4 bases at J, leaving 3 bases unmatched. There are 14 residues in the CDR3. CDR3 in amino acids: CAWSNGQGNEKLFF. Written as DNA, the CDR3 is TGTGCCTGGAGTAATGGACAGGGTAATGAAAAACTGTTTTTT.

The chain combines TRBV30 with TRBJ2-1, with 12 bases lining up with TRBD2. This CDR3 region has 16 residues. From germline, CDR1 is GTSNPN and CDR2 SVGIG (reference sequence). V was pared by 1 base and J by 7 bases, with 8 bases of the junction left unmatched. CDR3 residues: CAWSGLAGESRNEQFF. The CDR3 DNA reads TGTGCCTGGAGTGGACTAGCGGGAGAATCAAGGAATGAGCAGTTCTTC. Full variable domain (rest looked up from reference TRBV30 and TRBJ2-1): SQTIHQWPATLVQPVGSPLSLECTVEGTSNPNLYWYRQAAGRGLQLLFYSVGIGQISSEVPQNLSASRPQDRQFILSSKKLLLSDSGFYLCAWSGLAGESRNEQFFGPGTRLTVL.

This clone was counted only a few times. J is TRBJ2-3 and V is TRBV5-1; 7 bases align to TRBD2. Per germline, CDR1 SGHRS and CDR2 YFSETQ. The CDR3 extends over 16 amino acids. The J segment lost 6 bases and the V segment lost 0 bases, leaving 10 bases of the junction unmatched. CDR3 residues: CASSLASAGQWDTQYF. In nucleotides, the CDR3 is TGCGCCAGCAGCTTGGCTTCAGCGGGGCAGTGGGATACGCAGTATTTT.

The chain combines TRBV29-1 with TRBJ2-7, with D perhaps TRBD2 (5 bases). Germline V gives CDR1 SQVTM, CDR2 ANQGSEA. Trimming removed 6 bases at V and 4 bases at J, with 16 bases between. This CDR3 comprises 13 residues. Written as DNA, the CDR3 is TGCAGCGTGGCTCGGTCGGGGAGTTACGAGCAGTACTTC. This encodes CSVARSGSYEQYF.

The J gene is TRBJ2-5, the V gene TRBV5-8, with 7 bases aligning to TRBD1. CDR1 SGHTS and CDR2 YDEGEE come from the germline V gene. The trim removed 0 bases at V and 2 bases at J, leaving 4 bases unmatched. There are 15 residues in the CDR3. CDR3 DNA: TGTGCCAGCAGCTTGGGACAGGGATTACAAGAGACCCAGTACTTC. Protein product: CASSLGQGLQETQYF.

The chain has TRBV5-6 and TRBJ1-2; 10 bases map to TRBD1. CDR1 is SGHDT, CDR2 YYEEEE, per germline. V dropped 0 bases and J dropped 5; count of bases not matched to a gene: 1. The CDR3 consists of 14 residues. The CDR3 region has the DNA TGTGCCAGCAGCTTGGGGACAGGGGGATATGGCTACACCTTC. Encoded protein: CASSLGTGGYGYTF.

This clone came up once. The chain links TRBV5-1 to TRBJ2-1, with TRBD2 matching over 8 bases. From germline, CDR1 is SGHRS and CDR2 YFSETQ. J lost 0 bases, V lost 2 bases, and 1 base had no gene match. The CDR3 length is 15 residues. The CDR3 reads CASSFSGSSYNEQFF. In DNA, the CDR3 is TGCGCCAGCAGCTTCAGCGGGAGCTCCTACAATGAGCAGTTCTTC.

The rearrangement joins TRBV4-2 to TRBJ2-1; perhaps TRBD1 as D (6 bases). The CDR3 totals 16 residues. Germline lookup yields CDR1 LGHNA and CDR2 YNFKEQ. The V gene lost 0 bases and the J gene lost 7 bases, with 16 bases spanning the gap. The CDR3 protein is CASSQEKTGSANEQFF. The CDR3 DNA is TGTGCCAGCAGCCAAGAGAAGACAGGTTCGGCTAATGAGCAGTTCTTC.

The chain recombines TRBV6-5 with TRBJ1-5; unclear D gene. From germline, CDR1 is MNHEY and CDR2 SVGAGI. V was cut by 8 bases and J by 4 bases, with 6 bases left in between. This CDR3 spans 11 amino acids. The CDR3 DNA is TGTGCCAGCGCCGGTAATCAGCCCCAGCATTTT. It yields the protein CASAGNQPQHF.

The chain links TRBV19 to TRBJ2-2; D not resolved. The germline gives CDR1 LNHDA, CDR2 SQIVND (reference sequence). V shed 5 bases and J shed 6 bases, with 10 bases lying between them. This CDR3 comprises 13 residues. CDR3 sequence reads: CASSGQNSGELFF. Here the CDR3 DNA reads TGTGCCAGTAGTGGGCAAAACTCCGGGGAGCTGTTTTTT.

This chain joins TRBV10-1 and TRBJ1-1; D is uncertain. Trimming took off 0 bases at V and 2 bases at J, with 10 bases between the two ends. The germline V gene has CDR1 WNHNN and CDR2 SYGVQD (reference sequence). The CDR3 sequence is 15 residues long. CDR3 bases: TGCGCCAGCAGTGAGTCGAGAGGTGGCAACACTGAAGCTTTCTTT. Its translation is CASSESRGGNTEAFF.

The chain employs TRBV15 and TRBJ2-1; 10 bases line up with TRBD2. The CDR3 sequence is 16 residues long. With V trimmed by 3 bases and J by 4 bases, 6 bases remained unmatched. Germline assignment: CDR1 LNHNV and CDR2 YYDKDF (reference sequence). In DNA form, the CDR3 reads TGTGCCACCAGCAGGGGAAGGACTAGCGGATACAATGAGCAGTTCTTC. Its translation: CATSRGRTSGYNEQFF.

The chain links TRBV18 to TRBJ2-7, with 8 positions matching TRBD1. From germline, CDR1 is KGHSH and CDR2 LQKENI. This CDR3 is 15 amino acids long. J lost 2 bases, V lost 4 bases, and 7 bases had no gene match. CDR3 region: CASSQSTGEAYEQYF. In nucleotides, the CDR3 is TGTGCCAGCTCACAATCGACAGGGGAGGCCTACGAGCAGTACTTC.

The chain joins TRBV6-2 or TRBV6-3 to TRBJ2-5, with 10 bases matching TRBD1. The V gene's germline CDR1 is MNHEY and CDR2 SVGEGT. Trimming at V came to 6 bases and at J to 5 bases, leaving 12 bases not matched to a gene. The CDR3 contains 16 residues. Here the CDR3 reads CASSPGTGDPRETQYF. The CDR3 DNA reads TGTGCCAGCAGCCCCGGGACAGGGGACCCCCGGGAGACCCAGTACTTC.